This T cell receptor beta chain was captured in a study of blood T cell repertoires in COVID-19. Overall study: Some COVID-19 samples were acute and others convalescent; all came from the United States, Italy and Spain. T cells, B-cell-depleted T cells, or PBMCs provided the cDNA or gDNA that served as material.

Authors' analysis steps: From reference gene primer amplification, estimates of nucleated cell counts were derived. Clones were sequenced by immunoSEQ multiplex PCR, and TCRdb holds only the in-frame ones, with some missing. V and J calls and clone size come straight from that table; D and trimming were deduced from the DNA. Here the sample spans about 85,000 clones, around nine tenths being singletons. The CDR3 runs to 15 residues. Looked up from germline, CDR1 is SEHNR and CDR2 is FQNEAQ (reference sequence). With 5 bases clipped from V and 9 bases from J, the junction kept 11 bases outside the gene matches.

This chain uses TRBV7-9 with TRBJ2-3; 10 bases line up with TRBD1. Sequencing was done on a sample of peripheral blood. The clonotype was recovered from a man in his 60s with acute or convalescent COVID-19. The CDR3 bases are TGTGCCAGCAGCGAGCTTGGACAGGGGGACCACACGCAGTATTTT. Amino acids: CASSELGQGDHTQYF.